Listed below are T cell receptor beta chains from one sample, sequenced in a study of blood T cell repertoires in COVID-19. The method was immunoSEQ multiplex PCR; TCRdb's version includes in-frame clones alone and lacks a portion of them. This table has under 450,000 clones, about 89% appearing once. Sequenced material: PBMCs or T cells enriched from blood (not recorded which). The receptor set was obtained from a woman between 35 and 50 years old who had been exposed to COVID-19. Each CDR3 is given with its conserved first and last residue. Each record gives: J gene, D gene, clone size, V gene, CDR3 protein, CDR3 DNA. D genes are given only for firm matches. Expanded clones are given a class, and other clones once, few, many or no size at all.

TRBJ1-1 NA NA TRBV13 CASSLPTENTEAFF TGTGCCAGCAGCCTTCCGACAGAAAACACTGAAGCTTTCTTT
TRBJ2-3 TRBD2 few TRBV27 CASSPIGRPAGTDTQYF TGTGCCAGCAGTCCGATCGGGAGGCCGGCAGGCACAGATACGCAGTATTTT
TRBJ2-7 NA NA TRBV12-3/TRBV12-4 CASSFDSTYEQYF TGTGCCAGCAGTTTCGACAGCACCTACGAGCAGTACTTC
TRBJ2-1 TRBD2 NA TRBV7-8 CASTPSRLAGSKEQFF TGTGCCAGCACCCCCTCGAGGTTAGCGGGGTCGAAGGAGCAGTTCTTC
TRBJ1-1 NA NA TRBV12-3/TRBV12-4 CASSFWGGAEAFF TGTGCCAGCAGTTTCTGGGGGGGTGCCGAAGCTTTCTTT
TRBJ1-1 NA NA TRBV11-3 CASSSRLGGVYTEAFF TGTGCCAGCAGCTCCCGTCTGGGGGGAGTATACACTGAAGCTTTCTTT
TRBJ1-4 TRBD1 NA TRBV5-1 CASSSGRTGSNEKLFF TGCGCCAGCAGCTCAGGACGGACAGGGTCTAATGAAAAACTGTTTTTT
TRBJ2-3 NA NA TRBV18 CASSPLQPTDTQYF TGTGCCAGCTCACCACTACAGCCCACAGATACGCAGTATTTT
TRBJ1-2 NA once TRBV10-2 CASSNNRDGYTF TGCGCCAGCAGTAATAACAGGGACGGCTACACCTTC
TRBJ2-1 NA NA TRBV24-1 CATSDSRVVSEQFF TGTGCCACCAGTGATTCCAGGGTTGTAAGTGAGCAGTTCTTC
TRBJ1-1 TRBD1 NA TRBV3-1/TRBV3-2 CASSPRDRGGTEAFF TGTGCCAGCAGCCCCCGGGACAGGGGAGGAACTGAAGCTTTCTTT
TRBJ2-4 NA NA TRBV5-6 CASSLGFDTLAKNIQYF TGTGCCAGCAGCTTGGGTTTTGACACTTTAGCCAAAAACATTCAGTACTTC
TRBJ2-1 NA NA TRBV11-3 CASSLDGGRFF TGTGCCAGCAGCTTAGATGGAGGTCGGTTCTTC
TRBJ2-1 NA NA TRBV21-1 CASSSGGTGDYNEQFF TGTGCCAGCAGCAGTGGGGGGACAGGGGACTACAATGAGCAGTTCTTC
TRBJ2-2 TRBD2 NA TRBV5-1 CASSPGGASTGELFF TGCGCCAGCAGCCCCGGGGGGGCAAGCACCGGGGAGCTGTTTTTT
TRBJ1-6 NA NA TRBV11-2 CASSLQFNSPLHF TGTGCCAGCAGCTTACAGTTTAATTCACCCCTCCACTTT
TRBJ1-2 NA NA TRBV20-1 CSASDGLRGYTF TGCAGTGCTAGTGACGGGTTGCGGGGCTACACCTTC
TRBJ1-1 TRBD1 NA TRBV5-4 CASSKRQGDTEAFF TGTGCCAGCAGCAAGAGACAGGGAGACACTGAAGCTTTCTTT